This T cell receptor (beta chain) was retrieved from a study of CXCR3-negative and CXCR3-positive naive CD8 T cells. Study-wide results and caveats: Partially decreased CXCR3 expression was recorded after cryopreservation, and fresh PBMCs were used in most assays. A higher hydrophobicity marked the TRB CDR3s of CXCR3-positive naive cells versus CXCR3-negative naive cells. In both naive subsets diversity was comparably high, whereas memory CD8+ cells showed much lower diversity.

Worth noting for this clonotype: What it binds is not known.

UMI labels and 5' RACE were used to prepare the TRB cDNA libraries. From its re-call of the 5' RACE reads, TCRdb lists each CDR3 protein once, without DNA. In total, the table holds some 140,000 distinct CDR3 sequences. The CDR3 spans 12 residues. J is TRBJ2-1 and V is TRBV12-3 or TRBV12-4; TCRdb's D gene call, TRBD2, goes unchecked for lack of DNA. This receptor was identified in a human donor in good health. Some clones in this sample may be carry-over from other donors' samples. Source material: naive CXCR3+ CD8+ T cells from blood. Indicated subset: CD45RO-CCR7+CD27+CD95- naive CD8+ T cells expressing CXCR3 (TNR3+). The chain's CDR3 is CASSSWRAEQFF.